This TCR beta chain was retrieved from a study of cytotoxic CD8 clonotypes in ibrutinib-treated CLL. For the study at large: Across samples, productive templates numbered a few hundred thousand and productive rearrangements reached around 98,000 on average. Overall study findings and caveats: Clonotypes that were public were uncommon, and they contracted or stayed stable on treatment.

Sequencing was designed to attain a depth spanning 1 in 200,000 to 1 in 1 million T cells. The method was immunoSEQ multiplex PCR; TCRdb's version includes in-frame clones alone and lacks a portion of them. The repertoire holds hundreds of thousands of clones, with over 65% as singletons. The germline V and J ends were trimmed by 3 bases and 2 bases, with 14 bases remaining between them. The CDR3 is 14 amino acids. Per germline, CDR1 GTSNPN and CDR2 SVGIG (reference sequence). As concerns this clone: The antigen is unknown.

Sequenced here: PBMCs, sampled after 12 months of ibrutinib treatment. The chain employs TRBV30 and TRBJ2-7; D may match TRBD1 or TRBD2 (5 bases each). This TCR was recovered from a human donor with chronic lymphocytic leukemia. The CDR3 is CAWSGGGTPYEQYF. The CDR3 nucleotides are TGTGCCTGGAGCGGTGGGGGAACCCCCTACGAGCAGTACTTC.